The subject of this entry is one TCR beta chain. Its antigen is undetermined. The data derive from a study of shared clonotypes between healthy human individuals. Looking at the study overall: Each donor's CD8 memory used one plate, CD8 naive two, each CD4 subset three. General study results and limits: Even with large depth, rarefaction showed that sorted-subset sequencing was incomplete.

Between the trimmed V and J ends, which lost 5 bases and 4 bases, there was a span of 15 bases. From germline, CDR1 is LGHNT and CDR2 FRNRAP. The CDR3 covers 15 residues. This table comes from immunoSEQ multiplex PCR, and its TCRdb copy is limited to in-frame clones, with some not included. The sample lists about 2.5 million clones; around 92% were seen once. This chain joins TRBV12-5 and TRBJ1-5, with D maybe TRBD1 (6 bases). The sequencing input was naive CD4+ T cells from PBMCs. The sample's subset: CD45RA+ positively selected. The sequence derives from a young man in good health. Some clones in this sample may be carry-over from other donors' samples. The CDR3 bases are TGTGCTAGTGGTCTTGACAGGCTTCCAAATCAGCCCCAGCATTTT. This sequence encodes CASGLDRLPNQPQHF.